The entry below gives a single TCR beta chain sequence along with its context. The antigen remains undetermined. This sample was taken from a study of OX40 agonist ivuxolimab in advanced cancers. Study results and limitations: Still undetermined is the antigen specificity of the expanded peripheral T cells.

At baseline, cycle 4 day 1, and cycle 7 day 1, blood was sampled. The CDR3 has 15 amino acids. Germline lookup yields CDR1 KGHSH and CDR2 LQKENI. V lost 3 bases and J 0 bases, leaving 12 bases between the germline ends. Assay: immunoSEQ multiplex PCR; the TCRdb copy retains only in-frame clones and omits some. Here the sample spans about 100,000 clones, under 95% being singletons. The sample consisted of CD4+ or CD8+ T cells sorted from blood, taken in a trial of the OX40 agonist ivuxolimab. This sequence originates from an adult with an advanced solid tumor such as melanoma, head and neck, liver or kidney cancer. This chain connects TRBV18 to TRBJ2-7, with D maybe TRBD1 (6 bases). The CDR3 DNA sequence: TGTGCCAGCTCACCCCGGGACATCTTCTCCTACGAGCAGTACTTC. This gives the protein CASSPRDIFSYEQYF.